This T cell receptor (beta chain) appears in the sequencing data of a study of blood T cell repertoires in COVID-19. Whole-study context: PBMCs, B-cell-depleted T cells, or T cells provided the cDNA or gDNA that made up the material.

Original analysis: Counts of nucleated cells, estimated from reference gene primer amplification, were obtained. The assay was immunoSEQ multiplex PCR, and TCRdb's table has in-frame clones only and misses some. The D gene and trimming were derived from the DNA, and the V and J assignments and clone size from that table. The sample consists of just under 150,000 clones, about 91% of them appearing once. This sequence originates from a woman in her forties or fifties with acute or convalescent COVID-19. The source material was peripheral blood.

In nucleotides, the CDR3 is TGTGCCAGCAGGGGGACTAGCGGGGGTTATGATACGCAGTATTTT. The encoded protein is CASRGTSGGYDTQYF. The rearrangement joins TRBV27 to TRBJ2-3; 14 bases are shared with TRBD2. Germline lookup yields CDR1 MNHEY and CDR2 SMNVEV (reference sequence). J gave up 6 bases and V 6 bases, and 5 bases lay outside the gene matches. The CDR3 contains 15 residues.